These T cell receptor beta chains were read from a single sample in a study of preoperative IRX-2 immunotherapy in early breast cancer. Here immunoSEQ multiplex PCR was the method, and the copy in TCRdb shows in-frame clones only, minus some. The sample consists of over 25,000 clones, roughly four fifths of them appearing once. The sequencing here drew on lymph node tissue, taken after IRX-2 immunotherapy. Source of these receptors: a human donor with breast cancer. Each CDR3 is given with its conserved first and last residue. D genes are given only for firm matches. The size field is filled for only some rows; it gives once, few, many or a size class.

j_call clone_size d_call v_call cdr3_aa cdr3_nt
TRBJ2-5 - TRBD2 TRBV6-8 CASSYSIQAGGGETQYF TGTGCCAGCAGTTACTCTATCCAGGCGGGAGGAGGAGAGACCCAGTACTTC
TRBJ2-3 - - TRBV11-3 CASSLEERNRGTDTQYF TGTGCCAGCAGCTTAGAGGAGCGAAATAGGGGTACAGATACGCAGTATTTT
TRBJ2-5 - TRBD1 TRBV5-1 CASRPTSTGGETQYF TGCGCCAGCAGACCCACTAGCACAGGGGGAGAGACCCAGTACTTC
TRBJ1-5 - - TRBV6-8 CASSEKRSNQPQHF TGTGCCAGCAGTGAGAAGAGAAGCAATCAGCCCCAGCATTTT
TRBJ1-2 - TRBD1 TRBV28 CASSLEGQETYGYTF TGTGCCAGCAGTTTAGAAGGACAGGAGACCTATGGCTACACCTTC
TRBJ2-2 once - TRBV5-1 CASSPRAGNTGELFF TGCGCCAGCAGCCCCCGGGCAGGGAACACCGGGGAGCTGTTTTTT
TRBJ2-7 - - TRBV7-1 CASSPVSGLSYEQYF TGTGCCAGCAGCCCCGTATCGGGGCTCTCCTACGAGCAGTACTTC
TRBJ2-2 - - TRBV6-8 CASSDYTGELFF TGTGCCAGCAGCGATTACACCGGGGAGCTGTTTTTT
TRBJ1-5 once TRBD1 TRBV19 CASSMSTGGAVKPQHF TGTGCCAGTAGTATGTCAACAGGGGGCGCAGTCAAGCCCCAGCATTTT
TRBJ2-7 - - TRBV6-8 CASSYSTGRKYEQYF TGTGCCAGCAGTTACTCGACAGGGAGGAAATACGAGCAGTACTTC
TRBJ1-2 once - TRBV28 CASSLSGGPWGYTF TGTGCCAGCAGTTTATCGGGGGGTCCCTGGGGCTACACCTTC
TRBJ2-5 - TRBD1 TRBV19 CASSIPSTGGGTQYF TGTGCCAGTAGTATACCCTCGACAGGGGGAGGGACCCAGTACTTC
TRBJ2-3 - - TRBV6-8 CASSPVSVSPTDTQYF TGTGCCAGCAGTCCCGTAAGCGTATCCCCCACAGATACGCAGTATTTT
TRBJ2-2 - TRBD1 TRBV30 CAWSVQGSYGELFF TGTGCCTGGAGTGTACAGGGGTCCTACGGGGAGCTGTTTTTT
TRBJ2-3 - - TRBV14 CASSQPRRPDTDTQYF TGTGCCAGCAGCCAACCCAGACGCCCCGACACAGATACGCAGTATTTT
TRBJ1-3 - - TRBV18 CASSKVPGNTIYF TGTGCCAGCTCAAAGGTCCCTGGAAACACCATATATTTT
TRBJ2-6 - - TRBV19 CASSPELSGANVLTF TGTGCCAGTAGTCCCGAATTATCTGGGGCCAACGTCCTGACTTTC